Sequencing of this T cell receptor (beta chain) was carried out in a study of blood T cell repertoires in COVID-19. The overall study: COVID-19 samples from acute and convalescent phases originated in the United States, Italy and Spain. From T cells, B-cell-depleted T cells, or PBMCs came the material, which was cDNA or gDNA.

Study processing details: Amplified reference gene primers provided the basis for estimating nucleated cell counts. Method: immunoSEQ multiplex PCR; TCRdb's copy keeps in-frame clones and lacks some. V and J calls and clone size are as listed in that table; D and trimming were resolved from the DNA. This sample has around 60,000 clones, with approximately 80% found just once. The CDR3 is made up of 15 amino acids. CDR1 and CDR2 (germline): SGHVS, FNYEAQ. Deletions cut 1 base from V and 1 base from J, with 8 bases between. This chain joins TRBV7-6 and TRBJ1-3; weak D call: TRBD1 (6 bases). The receptor comes from a human donor in a cohort sampled during active COVID-19. The sample was peripheral blood. For the CDR3, the DNA is TGTGCCAGCAGCTTAGGGGGGCAATCTGGAAACACCATATATTTT. Protein: CASSLGGQSGNTIYF.